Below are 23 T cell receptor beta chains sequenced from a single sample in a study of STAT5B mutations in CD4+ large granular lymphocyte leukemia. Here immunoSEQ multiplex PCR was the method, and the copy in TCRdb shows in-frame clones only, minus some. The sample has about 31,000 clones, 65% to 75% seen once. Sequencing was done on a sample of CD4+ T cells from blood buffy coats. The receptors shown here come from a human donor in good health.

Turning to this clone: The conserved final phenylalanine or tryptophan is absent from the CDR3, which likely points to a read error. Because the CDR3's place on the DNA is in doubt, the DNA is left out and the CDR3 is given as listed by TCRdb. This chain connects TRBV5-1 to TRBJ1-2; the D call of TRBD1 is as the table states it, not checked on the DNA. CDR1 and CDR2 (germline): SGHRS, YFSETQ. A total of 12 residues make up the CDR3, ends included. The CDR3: CASSLSGQGEAN.

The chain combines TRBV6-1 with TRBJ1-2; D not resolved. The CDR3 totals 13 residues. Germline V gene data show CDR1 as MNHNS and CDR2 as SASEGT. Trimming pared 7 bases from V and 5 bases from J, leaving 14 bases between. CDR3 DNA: TGTGCCAGCAACCCGGACCGGCTTTATGGCTACACCTTC. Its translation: CASNPDRLYGYTF.

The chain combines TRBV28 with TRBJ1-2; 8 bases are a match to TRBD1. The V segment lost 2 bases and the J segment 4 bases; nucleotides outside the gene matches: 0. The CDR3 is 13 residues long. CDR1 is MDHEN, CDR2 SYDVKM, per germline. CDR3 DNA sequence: TGTGCCAGCAGTTTAGACAGGGGCTATGGCTACACCTTC. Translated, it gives CASSLDRGYGYTF.

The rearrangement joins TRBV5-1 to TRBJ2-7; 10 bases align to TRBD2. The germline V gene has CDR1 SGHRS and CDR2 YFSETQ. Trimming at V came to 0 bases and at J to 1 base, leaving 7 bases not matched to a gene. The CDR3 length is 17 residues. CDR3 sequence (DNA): TGCGCCAGCAGCTTGGACACTAGCGGGGACAGATCCTACGAGCAGTACGTC. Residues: CASSLDTSGDRSYEQYV.

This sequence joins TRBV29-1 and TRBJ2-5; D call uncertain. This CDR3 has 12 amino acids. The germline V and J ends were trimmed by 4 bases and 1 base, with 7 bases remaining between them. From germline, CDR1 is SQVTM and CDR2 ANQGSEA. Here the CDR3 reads CSVGPAQETQYF. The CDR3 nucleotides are TGCAGCGTTGGGCCTGCCCAAGAGACCCAGTACTTC.

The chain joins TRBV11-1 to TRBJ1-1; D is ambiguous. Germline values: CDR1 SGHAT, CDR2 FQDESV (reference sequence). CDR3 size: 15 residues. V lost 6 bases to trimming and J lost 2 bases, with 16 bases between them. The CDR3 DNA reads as TGTGCCAGCAGACCCGCGACATTTTCTAACACTGAAGCTTTCTTT. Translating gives CASRPATFSNTEAFF.

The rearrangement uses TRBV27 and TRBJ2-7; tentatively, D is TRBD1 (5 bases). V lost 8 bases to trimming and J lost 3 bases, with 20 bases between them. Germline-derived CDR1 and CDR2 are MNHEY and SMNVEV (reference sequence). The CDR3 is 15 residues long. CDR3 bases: TGTGCCAGCCCTCTCGCCGTTAGGGGTGACTACGAGCAGTACGTC. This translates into CASPLAVRGDYEQYV.

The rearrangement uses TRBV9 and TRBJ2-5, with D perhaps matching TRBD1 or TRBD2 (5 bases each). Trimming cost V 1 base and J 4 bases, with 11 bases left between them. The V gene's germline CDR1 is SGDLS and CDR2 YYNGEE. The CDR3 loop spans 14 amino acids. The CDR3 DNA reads TGTGCCAGCAGCGTACGGTGGGGGTCAGAGACCCAGTACTTC. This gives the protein CASSVRWGSETQYF. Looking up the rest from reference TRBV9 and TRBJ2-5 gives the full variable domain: DSGVTQTPKHLITATGQRVTLRCSPRSGDLSVYWYQQSLDQGLQFLIQYYNGEERAKGNILERFSAQQFPDLHSELNLSSLELGDSALYFCASSVRWGSETQYFGPGTRLLVL.

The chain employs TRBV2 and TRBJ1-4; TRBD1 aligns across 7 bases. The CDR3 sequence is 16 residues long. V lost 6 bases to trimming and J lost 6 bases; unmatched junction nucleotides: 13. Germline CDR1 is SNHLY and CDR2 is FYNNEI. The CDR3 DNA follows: TGTGCCAGCAGACGTATAACAGGGGTCGGAGATGAAAAACTGTTTTTT. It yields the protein CASRRITGVGDEKLFF.

The chain's CDR3 is CASSSSVGGETQYF. In DNA form, the CDR3 reads TGTGCCAGCAGCTCTAGCGTGGGGGGAGAGACCCAGTACTTC. The rearrangement joins TRBV7-2 to TRBJ2-5, with D perhaps matching TRBD2 (6 bases). Per the germline V gene, CDR1 is SGHTA and CDR2 is FQGNSA. With 4 bases removed from V and 4 bases from J, the gap between germline ends came to 13 bases. The CDR3 loop spans 14 amino acids.

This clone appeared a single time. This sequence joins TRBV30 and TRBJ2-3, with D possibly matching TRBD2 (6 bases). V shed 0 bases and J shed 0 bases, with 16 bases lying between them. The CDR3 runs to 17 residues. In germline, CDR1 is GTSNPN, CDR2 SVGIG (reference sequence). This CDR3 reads CAWSVRGSSTSTDTQYF. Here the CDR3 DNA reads TGTGCCTGGAGTGTCCGGGGGAGTTCCACTAGCACAGATACGCAGTATTTT.

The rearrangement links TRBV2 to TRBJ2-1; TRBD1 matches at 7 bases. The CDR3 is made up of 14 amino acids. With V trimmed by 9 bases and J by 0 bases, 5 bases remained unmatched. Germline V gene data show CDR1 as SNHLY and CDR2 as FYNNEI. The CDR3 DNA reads TGTGCCAGAAACCGGGACAGCTCCTACAATGAGCAGTTCTTC. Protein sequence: CARNRDSSYNEQFF.

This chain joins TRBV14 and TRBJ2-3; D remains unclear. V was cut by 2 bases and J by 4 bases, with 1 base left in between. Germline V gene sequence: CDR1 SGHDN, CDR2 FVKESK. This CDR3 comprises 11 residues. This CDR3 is CASSQSDTQYF. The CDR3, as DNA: TGTGCCAGCAGCCAATCAGATACGCAGTATTTT.

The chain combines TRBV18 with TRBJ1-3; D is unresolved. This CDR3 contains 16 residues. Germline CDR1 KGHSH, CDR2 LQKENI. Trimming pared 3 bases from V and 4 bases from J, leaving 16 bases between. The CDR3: CASSPLATTIGNTIYF. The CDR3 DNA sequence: TGTGCCAGCTCACCCCTGGCCACTACCATAGGAAACACCATATATTTT.

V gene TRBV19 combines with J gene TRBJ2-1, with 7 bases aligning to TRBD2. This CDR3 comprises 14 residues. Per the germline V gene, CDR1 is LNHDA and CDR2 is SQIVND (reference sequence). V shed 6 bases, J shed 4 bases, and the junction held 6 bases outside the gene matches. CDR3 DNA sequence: TGTGCCAGTAGACGGGCTAGCGGATACAATGAGCAGTTCTTC. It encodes CASRRASGYNEQFF.

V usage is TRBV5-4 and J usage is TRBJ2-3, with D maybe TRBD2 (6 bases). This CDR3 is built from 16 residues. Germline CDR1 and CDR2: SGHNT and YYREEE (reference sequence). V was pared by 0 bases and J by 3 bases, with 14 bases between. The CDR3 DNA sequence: TGTGCCAGCAGCTTGGAACCGGGAGTAGGGACAGATACGCAGTATTTT. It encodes CASSLEPGVGTDTQYF.

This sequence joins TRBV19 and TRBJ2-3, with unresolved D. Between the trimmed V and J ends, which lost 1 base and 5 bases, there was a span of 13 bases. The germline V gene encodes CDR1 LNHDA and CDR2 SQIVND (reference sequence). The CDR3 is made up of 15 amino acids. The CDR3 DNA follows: TGTGCCAGTAGTATAGCGCTGCCCCAGGTAGATACGCAGTATTTT. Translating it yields CASSIALPQVDTQYF.

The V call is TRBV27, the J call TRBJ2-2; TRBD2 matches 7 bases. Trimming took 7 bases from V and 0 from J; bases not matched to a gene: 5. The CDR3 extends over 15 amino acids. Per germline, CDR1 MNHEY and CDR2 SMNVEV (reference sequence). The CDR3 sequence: CASMKGGPNTGELFF. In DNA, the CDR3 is TGTGCCAGCATGAAGGGAGGGCCGAACACCGGGGAGCTGTTTTTT.

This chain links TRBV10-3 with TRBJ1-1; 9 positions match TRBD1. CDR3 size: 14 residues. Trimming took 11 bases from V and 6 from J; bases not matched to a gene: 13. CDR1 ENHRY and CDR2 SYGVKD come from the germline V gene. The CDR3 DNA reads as TGTGCCTCCAGGACAGGGGATAGGGGTTCTGAAGCTTTCTTT. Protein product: CASRTGDRGSEAFF.

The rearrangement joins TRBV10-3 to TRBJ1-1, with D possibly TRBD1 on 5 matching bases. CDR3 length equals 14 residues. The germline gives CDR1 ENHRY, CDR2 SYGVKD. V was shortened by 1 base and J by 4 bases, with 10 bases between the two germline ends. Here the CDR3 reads CAISELGGTTEAFF. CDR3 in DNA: TGTGCCATCAGTGAGTTGGGGGGAACCACTGAAGCTTTCTTT.

The CDR3 loop is CASSLGTGGGVAGAKTLNTGELFF. The CDR3 bases are TGCGCCAGCAGCCTGGGGACAGGGGGCGGAGTAGCGGGGGCCAAGACATTAAACACCGGGGAGCTGTTTTTT. The chain is built from TRBV5-1 and TRBJ2-2; 12 nucleotides line up with TRBD1. J gave up 2 bases and V 4 bases, and 27 bases lay outside the gene matches. Germline V gene sequence: CDR1 SGHRS, CDR2 YFSETQ. The CDR3 consists of 24 residues.

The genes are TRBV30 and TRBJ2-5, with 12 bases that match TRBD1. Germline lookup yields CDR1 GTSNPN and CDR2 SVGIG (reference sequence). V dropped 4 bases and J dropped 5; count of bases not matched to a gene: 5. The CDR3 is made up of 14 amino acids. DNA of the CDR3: TGTGCCTGGACCGGGACAGGGGGCGAGGAGACCCAGTACTTC. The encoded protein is CAWTGTGGEETQYF.

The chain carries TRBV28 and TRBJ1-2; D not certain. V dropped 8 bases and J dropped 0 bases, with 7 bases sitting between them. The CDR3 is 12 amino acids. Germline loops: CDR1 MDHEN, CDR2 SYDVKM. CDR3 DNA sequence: TGTGCCAGCGATGGGGCTAACTATGGCTACACCTTC. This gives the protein CASDGANYGYTF.